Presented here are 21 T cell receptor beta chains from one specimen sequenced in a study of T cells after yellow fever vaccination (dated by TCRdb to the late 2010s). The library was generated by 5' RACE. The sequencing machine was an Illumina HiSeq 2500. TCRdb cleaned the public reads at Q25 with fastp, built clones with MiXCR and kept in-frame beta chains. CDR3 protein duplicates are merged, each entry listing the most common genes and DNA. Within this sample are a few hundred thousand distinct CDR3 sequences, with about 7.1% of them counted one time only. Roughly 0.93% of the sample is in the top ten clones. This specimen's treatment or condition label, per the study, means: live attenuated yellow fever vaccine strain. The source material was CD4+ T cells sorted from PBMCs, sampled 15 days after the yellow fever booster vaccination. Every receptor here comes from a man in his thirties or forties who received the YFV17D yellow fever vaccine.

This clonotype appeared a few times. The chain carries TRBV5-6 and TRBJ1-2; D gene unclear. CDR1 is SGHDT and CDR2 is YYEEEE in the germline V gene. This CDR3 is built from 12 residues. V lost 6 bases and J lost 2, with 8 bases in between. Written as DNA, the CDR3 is TGTGCCAGCACTCGAGGGAACTATGGCTACACCTTC. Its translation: CASTRGNYGYTF.

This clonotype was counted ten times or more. The DNA of the CDR3 is TGTGCCAGCAAAGGGCTGGAGACCCAGTACTTC. It yields the protein CASKGLETQYF. The V and J genes are TRBV28 and TRBJ2-5, with no clear D. Trimming shortened V by 7 bases and J by 5 bases, and 8 bases separated the two germline ends. CDR1 is MDHEN, CDR2 SYDVKM, per germline. CDR3 length: 11 residues.

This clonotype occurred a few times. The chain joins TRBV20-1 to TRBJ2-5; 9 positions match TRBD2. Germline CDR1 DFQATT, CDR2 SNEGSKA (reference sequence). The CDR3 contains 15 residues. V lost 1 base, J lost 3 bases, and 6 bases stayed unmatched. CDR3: CSARVPGTSKETQYF. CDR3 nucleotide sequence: TGCAGTGCTAGAGTCCCCGGGACTAGCAAAGAGACCCAGTACTTC.

The CDR3 spells CASSLRNEGEKLFF. CDR3 nucleotide sequence: TGTGCCAGCAGCTTACGGAACGAGGGGGAAAAACTGTTTTTT. The rearrangement links TRBV7-2 to TRBJ1-4; a possible D gene is TRBD1 (5 bases). CDR3 size: 14 residues. V dropped 2 bases and J dropped 8 bases, with 12 bases sitting between them. Looked up from germline, CDR1 is SGHTA and CDR2 is FQGNSA.

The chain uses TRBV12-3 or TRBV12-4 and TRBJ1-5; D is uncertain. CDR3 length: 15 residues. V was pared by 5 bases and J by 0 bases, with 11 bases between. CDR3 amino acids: CASSPVGYSNQPQHF. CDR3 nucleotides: TGTGCCAGCAGTCCTGTTGGATATAGCAATCAGCCCCAGCATTTT.

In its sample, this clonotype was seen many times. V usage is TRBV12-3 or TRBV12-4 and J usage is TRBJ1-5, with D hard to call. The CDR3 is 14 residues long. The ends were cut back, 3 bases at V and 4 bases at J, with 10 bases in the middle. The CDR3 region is CASSFGGPNQPQHF. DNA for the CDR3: TGTGCCAGCAGTTTCGGTGGTCCAAATCAGCCCCAGCATTTT.

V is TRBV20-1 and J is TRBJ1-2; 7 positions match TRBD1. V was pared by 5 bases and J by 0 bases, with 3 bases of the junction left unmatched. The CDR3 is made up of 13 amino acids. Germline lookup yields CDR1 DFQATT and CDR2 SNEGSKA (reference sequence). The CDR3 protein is CSAGTEANYGYTF. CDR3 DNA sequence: TGCAGTGCTGGGACAGAAGCTAACTATGGCTACACCTTC.

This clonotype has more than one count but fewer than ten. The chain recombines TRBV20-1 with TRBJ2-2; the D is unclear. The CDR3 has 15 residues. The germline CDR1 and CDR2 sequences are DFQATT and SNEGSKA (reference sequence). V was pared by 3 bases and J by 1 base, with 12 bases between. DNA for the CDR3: TGCAGTGCTAGCCCTTCGGGTAGGAACACCGGGGAGCTGTTTTTT. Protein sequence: CSASPSGRNTGELFF.

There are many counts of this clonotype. The CDR3 sequence is CATIYRGITEAFF. Written as DNA, the CDR3 is TGTGCCACCATCTACAGGGGAATCACTGAAGCTTTCTTT. The gene calls are TRBV24-1 and TRBJ1-1, with 7 bases fitting TRBD1. This CDR3 is built from 13 residues. V lost 8 bases and J lost 4; bases outside the gene matches: 6. CDR1 is KGHDR and CDR2 is SFDVKD in the germline V gene.

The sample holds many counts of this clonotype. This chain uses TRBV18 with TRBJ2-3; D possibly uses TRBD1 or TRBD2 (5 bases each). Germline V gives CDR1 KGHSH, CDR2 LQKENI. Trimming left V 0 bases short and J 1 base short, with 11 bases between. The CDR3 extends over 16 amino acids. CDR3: CASSPPTGARTDTQYF. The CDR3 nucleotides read TGTGCCAGCTCACCACCAACCGGGGCCCGCACAGATACGCAGTATTTT.

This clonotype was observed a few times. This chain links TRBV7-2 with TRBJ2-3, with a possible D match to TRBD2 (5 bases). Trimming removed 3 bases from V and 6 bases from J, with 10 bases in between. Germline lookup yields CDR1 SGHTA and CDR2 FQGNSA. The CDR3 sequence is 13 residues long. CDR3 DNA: TGTGCCAGCAGCTTGGTGCGCGGGGATACGCAGTATTTT. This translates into CASSLVRGDTQYF.

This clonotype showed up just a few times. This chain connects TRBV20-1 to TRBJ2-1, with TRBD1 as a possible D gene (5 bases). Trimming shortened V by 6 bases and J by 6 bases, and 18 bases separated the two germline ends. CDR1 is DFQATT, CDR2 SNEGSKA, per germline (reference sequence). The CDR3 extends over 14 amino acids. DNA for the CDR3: TGCAGTGCCGAAAGGGGCGGCCTAGGCAATGAGCAGTTCTTC. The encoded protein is CSAERGGLGNEQFF.

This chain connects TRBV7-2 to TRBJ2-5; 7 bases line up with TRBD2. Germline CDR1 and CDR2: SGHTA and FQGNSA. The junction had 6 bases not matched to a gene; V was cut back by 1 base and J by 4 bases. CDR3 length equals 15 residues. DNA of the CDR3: TGTGCCAGCAGCTTAGGGGGCTTAGCGGGAGAGACCCAGTACTTC. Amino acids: CASSLGGLAGETQYF.

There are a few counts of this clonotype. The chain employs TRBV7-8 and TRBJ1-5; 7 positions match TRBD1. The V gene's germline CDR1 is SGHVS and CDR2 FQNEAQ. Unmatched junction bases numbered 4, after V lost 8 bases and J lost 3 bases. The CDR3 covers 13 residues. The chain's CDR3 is CASARGDNQPQHF. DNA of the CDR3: TGTGCCAGCGCCAGGGGGGACAATCAGCCCCAGCATTTT.

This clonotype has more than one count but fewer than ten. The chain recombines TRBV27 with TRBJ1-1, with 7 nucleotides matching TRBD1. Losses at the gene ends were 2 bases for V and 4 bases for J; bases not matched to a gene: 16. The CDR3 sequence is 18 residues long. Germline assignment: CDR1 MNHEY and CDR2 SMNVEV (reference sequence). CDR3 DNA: TGTGCCAGCAGTTTAACCCCACCCAGACAGGGTAGGAGCACTGAAGCTTTCTTT. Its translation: CASSLTPPRQGRSTEAFF.

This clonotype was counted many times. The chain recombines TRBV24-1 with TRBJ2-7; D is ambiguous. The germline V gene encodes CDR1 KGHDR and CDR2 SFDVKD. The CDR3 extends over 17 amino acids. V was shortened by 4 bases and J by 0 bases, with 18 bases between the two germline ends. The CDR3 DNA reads TGTGCCACCAGTGACGCATCGAAGGCTTCGAGCTCCTACGAGCAGTACTTC. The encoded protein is CATSDASKASSSYEQYF.

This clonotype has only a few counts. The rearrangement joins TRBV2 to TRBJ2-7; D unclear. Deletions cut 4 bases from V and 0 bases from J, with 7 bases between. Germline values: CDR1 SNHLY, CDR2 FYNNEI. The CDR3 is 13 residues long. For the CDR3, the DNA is TGTGCCAGCAGTGCGGGCCGCTCCTACGAGCAGTACTTC. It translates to CASSAGRSYEQYF.

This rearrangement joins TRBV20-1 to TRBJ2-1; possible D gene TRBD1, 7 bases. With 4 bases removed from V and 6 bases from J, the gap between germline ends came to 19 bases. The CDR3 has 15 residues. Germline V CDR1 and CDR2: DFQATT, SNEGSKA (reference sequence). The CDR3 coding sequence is TGCAGTGCTACTGCGGGACGAGGGGGCCTCAATGAGCAGTTCTTC. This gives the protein CSATAGRGGLNEQFF.

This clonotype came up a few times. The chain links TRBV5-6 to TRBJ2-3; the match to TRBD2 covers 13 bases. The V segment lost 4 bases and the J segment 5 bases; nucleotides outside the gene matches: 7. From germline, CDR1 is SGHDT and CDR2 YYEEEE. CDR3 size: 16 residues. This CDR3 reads CASSPRTSGREDTQYF. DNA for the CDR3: TGTGCCAGCAGCCCCCGGACTAGCGGGAGAGAAGATACGCAGTATTTT.

CDR3: CSARRQGGRSEQFF. DNA of the CDR3: TGCAGTGCTCGTAGACAGGGGGGCAGGAGTGAGCAGTTCTTC. The V call is TRBV20-1, the J call TRBJ2-1; 9 bases fit TRBD1. V was clipped by 5 bases and J by 9 bases; unmatched bases: 11. The CDR3 consists of 14 residues. CDR1 and CDR2 (germline): DFQATT, SNEGSKA (reference sequence).

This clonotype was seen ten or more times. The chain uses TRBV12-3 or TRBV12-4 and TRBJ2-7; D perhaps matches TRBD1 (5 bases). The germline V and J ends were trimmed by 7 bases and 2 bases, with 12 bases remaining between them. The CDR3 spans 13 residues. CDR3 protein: CASKVRGPYEQYF. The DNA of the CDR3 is TGTGCCAGCAAGGTTAGGGGCCCCTACGAGCAGTACTTC.